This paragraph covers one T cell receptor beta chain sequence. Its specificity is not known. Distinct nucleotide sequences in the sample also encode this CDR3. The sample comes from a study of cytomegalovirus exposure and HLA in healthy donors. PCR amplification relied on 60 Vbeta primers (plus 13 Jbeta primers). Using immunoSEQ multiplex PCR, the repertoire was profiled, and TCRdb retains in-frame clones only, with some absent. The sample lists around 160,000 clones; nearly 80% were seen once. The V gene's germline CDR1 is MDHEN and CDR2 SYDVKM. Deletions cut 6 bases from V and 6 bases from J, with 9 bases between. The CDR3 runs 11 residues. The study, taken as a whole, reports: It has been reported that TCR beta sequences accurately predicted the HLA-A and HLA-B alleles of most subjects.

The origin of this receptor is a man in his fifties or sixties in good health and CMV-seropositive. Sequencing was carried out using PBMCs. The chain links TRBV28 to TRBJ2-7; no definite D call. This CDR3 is CASRSLTEQYF. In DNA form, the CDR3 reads TGTGCCAGCAGGAGCCTTACCGAGCAGTACTTC. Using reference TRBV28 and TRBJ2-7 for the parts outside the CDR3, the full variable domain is DVKVTQSSRYLVKRTGEKVFLECVQDMDHENMFWYRQDPGLGLRLIYFSYDVKMKEKGDIPEGYSVSREKKERFSLILESASTNQTSMYLCASRSLTEQYFGPGTRLTVT.